This TCR beta chain comes out of a study of regulatory T cells in long-lasting Graves disease. Study-wide findings and caveats: Persistent disease was associated with favored TRBV28 usage and with favored use of TRBJ1-2 and TRBJ2-5. Lower TCR diversity characterized persistent Graves' patients relative to newly diagnosed patients.

CDR3 regions were amplified by Arm-PCR using iRepertoire HTBI primers to build TCR beta libraries. TCRdb analysed the multiplex PCR reads with MiXCR anew, one entry per CDR3 protein. There are about 460,000 distinct CDR3 sequences in the sample; 14% occur only once, and approximately 19% lies in the top ten. Time point described: newly diagnosed GD, antithyroid drugs for less than 3 months. Extracted RNA from PBMCs served as the source of the TCR library. The CDR3 consists of 17 residues. The J segment lost 3 bases and the V segment lost 5 bases, leaving 11 bases of the junction unmatched. Germline CDR1 is SGHAT and CDR2 is FQNNGV. This clonotype appeared many times. Its specificity is not known. The sample was also reused in another study, on T cells in Graves' hyperthyroidism and ophthalmopathy. That work adds: Each diagnosis drew on symptoms, thyroxine, TRAb, thyroid ultrasound and orbital computed tomography findings.

The chain joins TRBV11-2 to TRBJ2-1, with TRBD2 matching 9 bases. The sequence was collected from a woman in her forties or fifties with Graves disease. This material consisted of peripheral blood mononuclear cells (PBMCs), taken at new diagnosis, from a patient treated with antithyroid drugs. The CDR3 coding sequence is TGTGCCAGCAGCCTCCGACTAGCGGCGGGCTACTACAATGAGCAGTTCTTC. Translation: CASSLRLAAGYYNEQFF.